This T cell receptor beta chain was recovered during a study of blood T cell repertoires in COVID-19. Study details: COVID-19 samples from acute and convalescent phases originated in the United States, Italy and Spain. T cells, B-cell-depleted T cells, or PBMCs supplied cDNA or gDNA.

Source study methods: Amplification of reference gene primers provided the estimated nucleated cell counts. Libraries were prepared by immunoSEQ multiplex PCR; TCRdb keeps only in-frame clonotypes and omits some of them. That table gives V, J and clone size, and the DNA gave D and trimming. The table includes 25,000 to 35,000 clones, 70% to 90% detected once. The CDR3 is 14 residues long. CDR1 and CDR2 (germline): MNHEY, SVGAGI. Trimming shortened V by 6 bases and J by 0 bases, and 11 bases separated the two germline ends. The specimen was peripheral blood. The clonotype comes from a human donor in a cohort sampled during active COVID-19. The donor label of this sample is uncertain. The chain links TRBV6-5 to TRBJ1-2, with a possible D match to TRBD1 (6 bases). The CDR3 reads CASRNRAANYGYTF. In DNA form, the CDR3 reads TGTGCCAGCAGGAACAGGGCCGCTAACTATGGCTACACCTTC.